These 8 T cell receptor beta chains came from one sample sequenced in a study of CD8+CD57+ T cells in acquired aplastic anemia. CDR3 and TCR beta VDJ profiling relied on a genomic DNA template. TCRdb re-analysed the reads in MiXCR, keeping a single row per CDR3 protein. Among about 220,000 distinct CDR3 sequences listed, 34% were seen once. Sample: sorted CD4+, CD8+, or CD8+CD57+ T cells (not recorded which) from PBMCs. Every receptor here comes from a human donor in good health, serving as a control.

J is TRBJ1-3 and V is TRBV7-2; D uncertain. V dropped 1 base and J dropped 4 bases, with 5 bases sitting between them. The CDR3 is made up of 13 amino acids. Germline V gene lookup returns CDR1 SGHTA and CDR2 FQGNSA. In DNA, the CDR3 is TGTGCCAGCAGCTTAGAAACGGGAAACACCATATATTTT. As protein: CASSLETGNTIYF.

This chain links TRBV2 with TRBJ1-2; the match to TRBD1 covers 10 bases. CDR1 and CDR2 (germline): SNHLY, FYNNEI. Unmatched junction bases numbered 1, after V lost 7 bases and J lost 2 bases. This CDR3 has 13 residues. The CDR3 loop is CASTGQGNYGYTF. The CDR3, as DNA: TGTGCCAGCACGGGACAGGGGAACTATGGCTACACCTTC.

The chain is built from TRBV29-1 and TRBJ2-1; 13 bases line up with TRBD2. The CDR3 has 16 amino acids. Germline CDR1 SQVTM, CDR2 ANQGSEA. The V segment lost 4 bases and the J segment 5 bases; nucleotides outside the gene matches: 8. CDR3: CSVAPGTSGINNEQFF. The CDR3 coding sequence is TGCAGCGTTGCCCCCGGGACTAGCGGGATCAACAATGAGCAGTTCTTC.

This clonotype was recorded many times. The chain couples TRBV29-1 to TRBJ2-7; 13 bases match TRBD2. This CDR3 has 12 residues. Trimming cost V 7 bases and J 6 bases; bases outside gene matches: 3. Germline loops: CDR1 SQVTM, CDR2 ANQGSEA. The CDR3, as DNA: TGCAGCGGGACTAGCGGGAGCTCCGAGCAGTACTTC. Translated: CSGTSGSSEQYF.

This clonotype was detected many times. The rearrangement uses TRBV6-1 and TRBJ1-6; no clear D. Germline V gene data show CDR1 as MNHNS and CDR2 as SASEGT. CDR3 size: 15 residues. Trimming removed 5 bases from V and 7 bases from J, with 15 bases in between. Here the CDR3 DNA reads TGTGCCAGCAGTTTCCGGACCTCTGGGAATTCACCCCTCCACTTT. Its protein product is CASSFRTSGNSPLHF.

This clonotype was observed at least ten times. This chain uses TRBV12-3 or TRBV12-4 with TRBJ1-6; D not resolved. The CDR3 contains 12 residues. Trimming took 2 bases from V and 10 from J, leaving 6 bases between them. The chain's CDR3 is CASSLFGSPLHF. The CDR3 DNA reads TGTGCCAGCAGTTTATTCGGCTCACCCCTCCACTTT.

This clonotype came up a few times. Germline and junction disagree at one end, which may indicate a read error. The rearrangement joins TRBV20-1 to TRBJ1-1; possible D gene TRBD1, 6 bases. Germline V gives CDR1 DFQATT, CDR2 SNEGSKA (reference sequence). CDR3 length equals 14 residues. The CDR3 sequence is CSARINRAATEALF. In DNA, the CDR3 is TGCAGTGCTAGAATCAACAGGGCGGCCACTGAAGCTCTCTTT.

This clonotype was recorded at least ten times. The chain is built from TRBV7-9 and TRBJ1-2; possible D gene TRBD1, 6 bases. The CDR3 is made up of 15 amino acids. The V end lost 3 bases, the J end lost 2 bases, and 13 bases lay between the germline ends. The germline V gene has CDR1 SEHNR and CDR2 FQNEAQ (reference sequence). The CDR3 loop reads CASSFRETGNYGYTF. The CDR3 DNA follows: TGTGCCAGCAGCTTCCGAGAGACAGGCAACTATGGCTACACCTTC. Supplemented by reference TRBV7-9 and TRBJ1-2, the full variable domain reads DTGVSQNPRHKITKRGQNVTFRCDPISEHNRLYWYRQTLGQGPEFLTYFQNEAQLEKSRLLSDRFSAERPKGSFSTLEIQRTEQGDSAMYLCASSFRETGNYGYTFGSGTRLTVV.